This passage covers 25 T cell receptor beta chains from one sample sequenced in a study of T cells expressing NK-cell markers. TCRdb processed the 5' RACE reads again and assigns one entry to each CDR3 protein, with no DNA. Recorded for this sample: some 390,000 distinct CDR3 sequences. Sequencing used blood T cells: a sorted CD56 or NKG2C T cell subset, CD4+ or CD8+ T cells, or bulk PBMC T cells (not recorded which). The receptors come from a woman in her forties or fifties in good health.

The chain has TRBV24-1 and TRBJ2-7; the TCRdb D gene call, TRBD2, has no DNA to confirm it. Germline V CDR1 and CDR2: KGHDR, SFDVKD. The CDR3 runs to 11 residues. CDR3 in amino acids: CATNGGGEQYF.

V and J are TRBV5-1 and TRBJ2-2; TCRdb's D call, TRBD1, is unchecked because there is no DNA. Per the germline V gene, CDR1 is SGHRS and CDR2 is YFSETQ. The CDR3 is made up of 16 amino acids. The CDR3 sequence: CASSRIGTEITGELFF.

The chain joins TRBV7-2 to TRBJ1-2; the TCRdb call, TRBD1, lacks DNA for checking. CDR3 size: 14 residues. CDR1 SGHTA and CDR2 FQGNSA come from the germline V gene. This CDR3 is CASSTPGGFWGYTF.

This chain connects TRBV7-3 to TRBJ2-7; as DNA is missing, the TRBD2 call by TCRdb cannot be tested. Looked up from germline, CDR1 is SGHTA and CDR2 is FQGTGA. The CDR3 sequence is 15 residues long. CDR3 loop: CASSLTSGNVHEQYF.

The chain joins TRBV7-9 to TRBJ1-2; the D call from TCRdb, TRBD1, cannot be confirmed without DNA. Germline V gene data show CDR1 as SEHNR and CDR2 as FQNEAQ (reference sequence). The length of the CDR3 is 14 residues. The CDR3 is CASSWDSDSYGYTF.

The chain combines TRBV2 with TRBJ2-5; TCRdb names TRBD1, which stays unverified in the absence of DNA. Germline V gives CDR1 SNHLY, CDR2 FYNNEI. The CDR3 has 15 amino acids. This CDR3 reads CASSDTDRGSGTQYF.

The CDR3 sequence: CASRYSTLEAFF. The V gene is TRBV12-3 or TRBV12-4, the J gene TRBJ1-1. The CDR3 spans 12 residues.

The genes are TRBV12-5 and TRBJ2-3; TCRdb gives TRBD1 as the D gene, but with no DNA this cannot be confirmed. Germline assignment: CDR1 LGHNT and CDR2 FRNRAP. This CDR3 has 14 residues. CDR3 residues: CASGGPGWTDTQYF.

The V gene is TRBV5-1, the J gene TRBJ2-1; without DNA, the TCRdb call of TRBD2 cannot be checked. The germline gives CDR1 SGHRS, CDR2 YFSETQ. The CDR3 is made up of 12 amino acids. The CDR3 loop reads CASSLLAGDRFF.

The chain links TRBV3-1 to TRBJ1-1. The germline V gene encodes CDR1 LGHDT and CDR2 YNNKEL (reference sequence). This CDR3 is built from 14 residues. The CDR3: CASSPQIMNTEAFF.

The V and J genes are TRBV29-1 and TRBJ2-7; TCRdb picks TRBD1, but there is no DNA to check that call. Germline V gene lookup returns CDR1 SQVTM and CDR2 ANQGSEA. The length of the CDR3 is 13 residues. The CDR3 sequence is CSVQGDRVDEQYF.

The V and J genes are TRBV3-1 and TRBJ2-3; TCRdb picks TRBD2, but there is no DNA to check that call. The germline V gene encodes CDR1 LGHDT and CDR2 YNNKEL (reference sequence). The CDR3 is 13 amino acids. The CDR3 region is CASRTSGADTQYF.

V gene TRBV5-1 combines with J gene TRBJ2-2; no DNA is available, so the TRBD2 call from TCRdb remains unchecked. The CDR3 loop spans 15 amino acids. Germline loops: CDR1 SGHRS, CDR2 YFSETQ. CDR3 amino acids: CASSLGLAEIGELFF.

The chain recombines TRBV5-1 with TRBJ2-2; TCRdb outputs TRBD1, but without DNA this stays unchecked. Germline CDR1 and CDR2: SGHRS and YFSETQ. The CDR3 length is 17 residues. The CDR3 is CASSPIGSGAPTGELFF.

The rearrangement uses TRBV25-1 and TRBJ2-2; without DNA, the TCRdb call of TRBD2 cannot be checked. This CDR3 comprises 17 residues. Per the germline V gene, CDR1 is MGHDK and CDR2 is SYGVNS. The CDR3 reads CASSLRRDSAVTGELFF.

V gene TRBV20-1 combines with J gene TRBJ2-3; TCRdb designates TRBD1, a call that cannot be tested without DNA. The CDR3 extends over 13 amino acids. Germline assignment: CDR1 DFQATT and CDR2 SNEGSKA (reference sequence). The CDR3 sequence is CSAGGVVMDTQYF.

The rearrangement links TRBV20-1 to TRBJ1-1. The CDR3 contains 13 residues. The germline CDR1 and CDR2 sequences are DFQATT and SNEGSKA (reference sequence). Here the CDR3 reads CSASWRMNTEAFF.

The rearrangement links TRBV11-2 to TRBJ2-7. Germline CDR1 and CDR2: SGHAT and FQNNGV. The CDR3 length is 14 residues. The CDR3 loop reads CASSLQVNSYEQYF. The full variable domain, completed using reference TRBV11-2 and TRBJ2-7, is EAGVAQSPRYKIIEKRQSVAFWCNPISGHATLYWYQQILGQGPKLLIQFQNNGVVDDSQLPKDRFSAERLKGVDSTLKIQPAKLEDSAVYLCASSLQVNSYEQYFGPGTRLTVT.

The chain carries TRBV2 and TRBJ2-5; as DNA is missing, the TRBD1 call by TCRdb cannot be tested. The CDR3 sequence is 17 residues long. Germline loops: CDR1 SNHLY, CDR2 FYNNEI. The chain's CDR3 is CASSEMPGGGVRETQYF.

CDR3 amino acids: CASSNTGFVEQFF. The chain recombines TRBV5-1 with TRBJ2-1; the D gene TCRdb calls, TRBD1, cannot be checked with no DNA. Germline values: CDR1 SGHRS, CDR2 YFSETQ. The CDR3 length is 13 residues. The full variable domain, with the rest looked up from reference TRBV5-1 and TRBJ2-1, is KAGVTQTPRYLIKTRGQQVTLSCSPISGHRSVSWYQQTPGQGLQFLFEYFSETQRNKGNFPGRFSGRQFSNSRSEMNVSTLELGDSALYLCASSNTGFVEQFFGPGTRLTVL.

The chain is built from TRBV5-1 and TRBJ2-1; TCRdb's D call, TRBD2, is unchecked because there is no DNA. Looked up from germline, CDR1 is SGHRS and CDR2 is YFSETQ. This CDR3 contains 13 residues. The CDR3 is CASSSGSEDEQFF.

This chain connects TRBV5-1 to TRBJ1-1; TCRdb designates TRBD1, a call that cannot be tested without DNA. The CDR3 loop spans 16 amino acids. Germline CDR1 is SGHRS and CDR2 is YFSETQ. CDR3 sequence: CASSAQSGAGNTEAFF.

The chain has TRBV20-1 and TRBJ1-5. CDR3 length: 14 residues. In germline, CDR1 is DFQATT, CDR2 SNEGSKA (reference sequence). The CDR3 spells CSARSRGLNQPQHF.

The chain recombines TRBV5-1 with TRBJ2-3. The CDR3 runs to 14 residues. Germline assignment: CDR1 SGHRS and CDR2 YFSETQ. CDR3 region: CASSLAGTSDTQYF.

This chain uses TRBV7-2 with TRBJ2-3; TCRdb designates TRBD1, a call that cannot be tested without DNA. CDR3 length: 16 amino acids. Germline V gives CDR1 SGHTA, CDR2 FQGNSA. Here the CDR3 reads CASSPQPGGGTDTQYF.